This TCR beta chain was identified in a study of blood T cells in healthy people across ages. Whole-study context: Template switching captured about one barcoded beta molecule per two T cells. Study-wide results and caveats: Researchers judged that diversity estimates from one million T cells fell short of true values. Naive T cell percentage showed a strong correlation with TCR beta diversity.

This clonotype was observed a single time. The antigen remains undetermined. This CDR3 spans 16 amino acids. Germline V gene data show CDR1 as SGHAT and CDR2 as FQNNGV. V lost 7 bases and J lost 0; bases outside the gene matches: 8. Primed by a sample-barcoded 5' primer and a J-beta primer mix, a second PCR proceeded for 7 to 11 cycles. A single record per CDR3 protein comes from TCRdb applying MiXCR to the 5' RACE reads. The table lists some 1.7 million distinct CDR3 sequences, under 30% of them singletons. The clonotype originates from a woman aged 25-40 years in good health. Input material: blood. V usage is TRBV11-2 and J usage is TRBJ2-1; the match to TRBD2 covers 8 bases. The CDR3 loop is CASTQTSVNSYNEQFF. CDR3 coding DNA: TGTGCCAGCACCCAGACTAGCGTGAACTCCTACAATGAGCAGTTCTTC.